These 9 T cell receptor beta chains originate from one sample sequenced in a study of blood T cell repertoires in COVID-19. The assay was immunoSEQ multiplex PCR, and TCRdb's table has in-frame clones only and misses some. The sample has some 450,000 clones; about 90% are singletons. The sequenced sample consisted of peripheral blood. The origin of the receptors is a man in his late teens or twenties with COVID-19, enrolled during active disease.

The chain links TRBV12-3 or TRBV12-4 to TRBJ2-2, with D possibly being TRBD1 (5 bases). The V gene lost 5 bases and the J gene lost 4 bases, with 8 bases spanning the gap. This CDR3 is 13 amino acids long. CDR3 bases: TGTGCCAGCAGTGCTAGGGGCACCGGGGAGCTGTTTTTT. Translation: CASSARGTGELFF.

The chain couples TRBV5-6 to TRBJ2-1, with 9 bases identical to TRBD2. The ends lost 0 bases at V and 13 bases at J; junction bases unmatched: 11. CDR1 is SGHDT, CDR2 YYEEEE, per germline. The CDR3 runs 15 residues. CDR3 loop: CASSLVRTSAVRQFF. The CDR3 DNA sequence: TGTGCCAGCAGCTTGGTCAGGACTAGCGCCGTGCGACAGTTCTTC. The entire variable domain, with the rest obtained from reference TRBV5-6 and TRBJ2-1, is as follows: DAGVTQSPTHLIKTRGQQVTLRCSPKSGHDTVSWYQQALGQGPQFIFQYYEEEERQRGNFPDRFSGHQFPNYSSELNVNALLLGDSALYLCASSLVRTSAVRQFFGPGTRLTVL.

The rearrangement links TRBV18 to TRBJ1-5, with no clear D. The CDR3 totals 15 residues. From germline, CDR1 is KGHSH and CDR2 LQKENI. The V end was cut by 2 bases, the J end by 2 bases, with 10 bases between. The CDR3 is CASSPKELGNQPQHF. The CDR3 region has the DNA TGTGCCAGCTCACCAAAGGAGTTAGGCAATCAGCCCCAGCATTTT.

This clone has ten or more counts. The chain recombines TRBV6-5 with TRBJ1-5; D is ambiguous. The ends were cut back, 7 bases at V and 3 bases at J, with 7 bases in the middle. CDR3 length: 12 residues. CDR1 is MNHEY, CDR2 SVGAGI, per germline. The CDR3 loop reads CASNTPNQPQHF. For the CDR3, the DNA is TGTGCCAGCAACACCCCCAATCAGCCCCAGCATTTT.

This chain links TRBV6-6 with TRBJ1-1, with D maybe TRBD1 (5 bases). Germline-derived CDR1 and CDR2 are MNHNY and SVGAGI (reference sequence). The CDR3 has 13 residues. V dropped 6 bases and J dropped 4 bases, with 12 bases sitting between them. DNA of the CDR3: TGTGCCAGCAGCCCCAGGGTTGGCACTGAAGCTTTCTTT. It encodes CASSPRVGTEAFF.

In the case of this clone: Other DNA variants within this sample encode the same CDR3. In DNA form, the CDR3 reads TGTGCCAGCAGCCCCAGTGGGAGGAATCAGCCCCAGCATTTT. Protein product: CASSPSGRNQPQHF. The V gene is TRBV3-1 (or the pseudogene TRBV3-2), the J gene TRBJ1-5; D call uncertain. The CDR3 contains 14 residues. CDR1 is LGHDT, CDR2 YNNKEL, per germline (reference sequence). Trimming took 4 bases from V and 4 from J, leaving 11 bases between them.

The V and J genes are TRBV2 and TRBJ2-1; 10 nucleotides agree with TRBD2. Trimming took 6 bases from V and 5 from J; bases not matched to a gene: 7. The CDR3 totals 15 residues. Germline V lookup: CDR1 SNHLY, CDR2 FYNNEI. CDR3 in amino acids: CASRMTSGPDNEQFF. CDR3 in DNA: TGTGCCAGCAGGATGACTAGCGGGCCCGACAATGAGCAGTTCTTC.

J is TRBJ2-1 and V is TRBV7-9; TRBD2 matches 11 bases. The CDR3 has 15 residues. Trimming took 8 bases from V and 0 from J; bases not matched to a gene: 3. CDR1 is SEHNR and CDR2 is FQNEAQ in the germline V gene (reference sequence). Here the CDR3 DNA reads TGTGCCAGCGAAACTAGCGGGAGCTCCTACAATGAGCAGTTCTTC. Protein: CASETSGSSYNEQFF.

This chain's CDR3 is CASSPMGGVTDTQYF. The DNA of the CDR3 is TGTGCCAGCAGCCCAATGGGGGGGGTTACAGATACGCAGTATTTT. V and J are TRBV11-2 and TRBJ2-3; 7 bases line up with TRBD2. Germline CDR1 is SGHAT and CDR2 is FQNNGV. The trim removed 5 bases at V and 3 bases at J, leaving 8 bases unmatched. There are 15 residues in the CDR3.